Following are 9 T cell receptor beta chains from one sample sequenced in a study of blood T cells in healthy people across ages. PCR was performed a second time for about 7 to 11 cycles using a sample-barcoded 5' primer and a J-beta primer mix. From the 5' RACE reads, TCRdb called clonotypes with MiXCR, one entry per CDR3 protein. The sample contains nearly 800,000 distinct CDR3 sequences, more than 50% of which appear only once. Specimen: blood. Receptors originate from a man in his forties in good health.

The V gene is TRBV20-1, the J gene TRBJ2-6; TRBD1 aligns across 8 bases. This CDR3 region has 14 residues. The germline V gene encodes CDR1 DFQATT and CDR2 SNEGSKA (reference sequence). The CDR3 is CIGTGGPGANVLTF. The DNA of the CDR3 is TGCATTGGGACAGGAGGACCTGGGGCCAACGTCCTGACTTTC.

The chain is built from TRBV7-9 and TRBJ1-2; TRBD1 agrees at 7 bases. Germline loops: CDR1 SEHNR, CDR2 FQNEAQ (reference sequence). Trimming removed 4 bases from V and 7 bases from J; junction bases left unmatched: 12. This CDR3 contains 15 residues. CDR3 coding DNA: TGTGCCAGCAGCTCACCACGACAGGGCCTTGGTGGCTACACCTTC. This encodes CASSSPRQGLGGYTF.

This rearrangement joins TRBV2 to TRBJ2-7; TRBD2 agrees at 11 bases. The trim removed 0 bases at V and 2 bases at J, leaving 18 bases unmatched. The CDR3 extends over 21 amino acids. Germline V gene data show CDR1 as SNHLY and CDR2 as FYNNEI. The CDR3 reads CASSEALSWAGTSGKAYEQYF. In nucleotides, the CDR3 is TGTGCCAGCAGTGAAGCGTTAAGTTGGGCGGGGACTAGCGGCAAGGCCTACGAGCAGTACTTC.

The gene calls are TRBV25-1 and TRBJ1-5, with D uncertain. Germline V gene data show CDR1 as MGHDK and CDR2 as SYGVNS. The CDR3 covers 14 residues. Trimming left V 7 bases short and J 2 bases short, with 12 bases between. As DNA, the CDR3 is TGTGCCAGCACACCAGGTGGGGGCAATCAGCCCCAGCATTTT. Translating it yields CASTPGGGNQPQHF.

The chain uses TRBV5-1 and TRBJ1-2, with TRBD1 as a possible D gene (5 bases). This CDR3 is built from 19 residues. V dropped 2 bases and J dropped 0 bases, with 23 bases sitting between them. Germline CDR1 is SGHRS and CDR2 is YFSETQ. The CDR3 sequence is CASSLDGSARQIPNYGYTF. The CDR3 region has the DNA TGCGCCAGCAGCTTAGATGGGTCCGCTAGACAGATACCTAACTATGGCTACACCTTC.

This rearrangement joins TRBV29-1 to TRBJ2-3; TRBD2 aligns across 8 bases. Looked up from germline, CDR1 is SQVTM and CDR2 is ANQGSEA. The CDR3 totals 15 residues. Trimming took 8 bases from V and 1 from J; bases not matched to a gene: 11. This CDR3 reads CSLQGSGSGTDTQYF. The CDR3, as DNA: TGCAGCCTTCAGGGGAGCGGGAGCGGCACAGATACGCAGTATTTT.

CDR3 loop: CSAREGLKNRLGRSYGYTF. Written as DNA, the CDR3 is TGCAGTGCTAGAGAGGGGCTGAAGAATCGGCTAGGGCGTTCCTATGGCTACACCTTC. V usage is TRBV20-1 and J usage is TRBJ1-2; a weak D match, TRBD1 (5 bases). The V gene's germline CDR1 is DFQATT and CDR2 SNEGSKA (reference sequence). The CDR3 consists of 19 residues. The V end was cut by 0 bases, the J end by 4 bases, with 27 bases between.

A remark on this clonotype: Sequence at one end of the junction differs from germline and may be a read error. The chain uses TRBV5-1 and TRBJ2-7; 8 bases are shared with TRBD1. Germline loops: CDR1 SGHRS, CDR2 YFSETQ. The CDR3 is 14 residues long. The CDR3 bases are TGTGCCAGCAGCTTGGACAGGGCTTCCTACGAGCAGTACTTC. This gives the protein CASSLDRASYEQYF.

The rearrangement uses TRBV5-5 and TRBJ1-5, with D perhaps TRBD1 (5 bases). Germline V gives CDR1 SGHKS, CDR2 YYEKEE (reference sequence). The CDR3 is 15 residues long. V was clipped by 6 bases and J by 0 bases, with 13 bases between them. The CDR3, as DNA: TGTGCCAGCACCCCCGACAGTTATAGCAATCAGCCCCAGCATTTT. Its protein is CASTPDSYSNQPQHF.